A single sample is the source of the 4 T cell receptor beta chains below, sequenced in a study of radiotherapy plus CTLA-4 blockade in lung cancer. Measured with immunoSEQ multiplex PCR; TCRdb has only the in-frame clones, and not every one. The repertoire holds approximately 85,000 clones, with approximately 86% as singletons. The sample was peripheral blood, taken from a patient treated with radiotherapy plus ipilimumab. These receptors were obtained from a human donor with non-small cell lung cancer who had a partial response to radiotherapy plus ipilimumab.

The chain has TRBV5-6 and TRBJ1-2, with D uncertain. V lost 5 bases to trimming and J lost 4 bases, with 9 bases between them. CDR1 and CDR2 from the germline V gene are SGHDT and YYEEEE. This CDR3 has 12 residues. The CDR3 sequence is CASRREAYGYTF. The CDR3 nucleotides are TGTGCCAGCAGGCGCGAGGCCTATGGCTACACCTTC.

This sequence joins TRBV19 and TRBJ1-5, with TRBD1 identical over 7 bases. CDR1 and CDR2 (germline): LNHDA, SQIVND (reference sequence). Trimming cost V 6 bases and J 0 bases; bases outside gene matches: 5. The CDR3 is 15 residues long. CDR3 nucleotide sequence: TGTGCCAGTAGCGACAGGGCTAATAGCAATCAGCCCCAGCATTTT. The encoded protein is CASSDRANSNQPQHF. Filled out from reference TRBV19 and TRBJ1-5, the complete variable domain reads DGGITQSPKYLFRKEGQNVTLSCEQNLNHDAMYWYRQDPGQGLRLIYYSQIVNDFQKGDIAEGYSVSREKKESFPLTVTSAQKNPTAFYLCASSDRANSNQPQHFGDGTRLSIL.

The DNA for the CDR3 is TGTGCCAGCAGTGCGGGGGGGATAAGCTCCTACGAGCAGTACTTC. Encoded protein: CASSAGGISSYEQYF. The chain carries TRBV13 and TRBJ2-7; 9 nucleotides line up with TRBD2. The CDR3 covers 15 residues. From germline, CDR1 is PRHDT and CDR2 FYEKMQ (reference sequence). The ends lost 6 bases at V and 0 bases at J; junction bases unmatched: 6. The whole variable domain, remainder taken from reference TRBV13 and TRBJ2-7, is AAGVIQSPRHLIKEKRETATLKCYPIPRHDTVYWYQQGPGQDPQFLISFYEKMQSDKGSIPDRFSAQQFSDYHSELNMSSLELGDSALYFCASSAGGISSYEQYFGPGTRLTVT.

The V gene is TRBV9, the J gene TRBJ1-1; no clear D gene. Germline CDR1 reads SGDLS; CDR2 reads YYNGEE. This CDR3 has 18 residues. Trimming cost V 4 bases and J 0 bases, with 22 bases left between them. CDR3 sequence reads: CASSPGITARGMNTEAFF. The CDR3 region has the DNA TGTGCCAGCAGCCCCGGTATAACAGCCAGAGGGATGAACACTGAAGCTTTCTTT.